Here is one TCR beta chain with its context. The antigen is unknown. This CDR3 contains 14 residues. Germline loops: CDR1 SGHRS, CDR2 YFSETQ. V was shortened by 0 bases and J by 1 base, with 7 bases between the two germline ends. Assay: immunoSEQ multiplex PCR; the TCRdb copy retains only in-frame clones and omits some. Of nearly 95,000 clones detected, 85% to 90% appear once; the ten largest clones hold under 3%. The sample comes from a study of T cell responses to AZD1222 COVID-19 vaccine. Whole-study results and caveats: Clonal diversity may have been underestimated in mostly white British donors. Elevations in Spike-specific TCR breadth and depth followed administration of two AZD1222 doses.

Specimen: peripheral blood, collected 28 days after the second AZD1222 dose. This chain joins TRBV5-1 and TRBJ2-5; D uncertain. The clonotype originates from an adult who received the AZD1222 COVID-19 vaccine. The CDR3 region is CASSLGSVQETQYF. Here the CDR3 DNA reads TGCGCCAGCAGCTTGGGAAGTGTCCAAGAGACCCAGTACTTC. The whole variable domain, filled in from reference TRBV5-1 and TRBJ2-5, reads KAGVTQTPRYLIKTRGQQVTLSCSPISGHRSVSWYQQTPGQGLQFLFEYFSETQRNKGNFPGRFSGRQFSNSRSEMNVSTLELGDSALYLCASSLGSVQETQYFGPGTRLLVL.